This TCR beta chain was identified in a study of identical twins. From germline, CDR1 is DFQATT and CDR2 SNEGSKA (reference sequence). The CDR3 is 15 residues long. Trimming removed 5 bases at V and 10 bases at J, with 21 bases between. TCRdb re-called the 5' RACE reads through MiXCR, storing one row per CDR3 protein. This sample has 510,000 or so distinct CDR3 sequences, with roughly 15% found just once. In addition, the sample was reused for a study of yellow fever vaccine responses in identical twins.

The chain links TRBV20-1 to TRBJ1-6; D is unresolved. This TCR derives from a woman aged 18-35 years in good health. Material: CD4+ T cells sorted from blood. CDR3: CSAYRPTKIDSPLHF. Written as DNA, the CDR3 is TGCAGTGCTTACAGACCGACTAAGATTGACTCACCCCTCCACTTT.